This T cell receptor beta chain was sequenced in a study of T-cell reconstitution after alpha-beta-depleted transplantation in children. General study findings and limits: Several hundred expanded graft clones reportedly gave rise to the alpha-beta T cells present about two months after transplant. After one year, T-cell counts and TCRbeta diversity mostly came from new T cells. Where some patients showed high TCRbeta diversity at day 60, it came from recipient T cells and thymic progenitors that had survived.

Using unique molecular identifiers, the investigators prepared the TCRbeta library. TCRdb processed the PCR reads anew with MiXCR; each CDR3 protein has one entry. The repertoire includes about 170,000 distinct CDR3 sequences, 8.5% to 14% of them detected once, and approximately 13% sits in the top ten. This clonotype was seen many times. As yet, its antigen is unknown. CDR1 and CDR2 (germline): SGHRS, YFSETQ. V shed 4 bases and J shed 7 bases, with 17 bases lying between them. The CDR3 runs to 15 residues. The receptor was isolated from a boy aged 2-9 years with acute myeloid leukemia, due to receive a stem cell transplant. The chain couples TRBV5-1 to TRBJ1-4; D is possibly TRBD1 (6 bases). The sequences come from PBMCs, collected before TCRalphabeta/CD19-depleted stem cell transplant. The CDR3 DNA reads TGCGCCAGCAGCCTTCAGACAGGTCTCACTGAAAAACTGTTTTTT. It is translated as CASSLQTGLTEKLFF.